Below are 9 T cell receptor beta chains sequenced from a single sample in a study of beta chain features in type 1 diabetes. Sequenced material consisted of expressed TCRB transcripts (all of the isolated RNA was reverse transcribed). This table comes from immunoSEQ multiplex PCR, and its TCRdb copy is limited to in-frame clones, with some not included. The sample includes over 15,000 clones, around two fifths of them seen just once. Specimen: stem cell memory CD4+ T cells from blood. All receptors come from a woman in her thirties or forties in good health.

This clone has a handful of counts. This sequence joins TRBV18 and TRBJ1-2; a weak D match, TRBD1 (6 bases). CDR1 and CDR2 from the germline V gene are KGHSH and LQKENI. V shed 8 bases and J shed 4 bases, with 11 bases lying between them. The CDR3 extends over 12 amino acids. CDR3 in DNA: TGTGCCAGCAACACAGGGCCCTATGGCTACACCTTC. It encodes CASNTGPYGYTF.

This clone has just a few counts. The chain recombines TRBV18 with TRBJ2-7; D is unclear. The length of the CDR3 is 14 residues. Deletions cut 1 base from V and 0 bases from J, with 7 bases between. From germline, CDR1 is KGHSH and CDR2 LQKENI. CDR3 sequence (DNA): TGTGCCAGCTCACCACGGGCCGGCTCCTACGAGCAGTACTTC. It translates to CASSPRAGSYEQYF.

This clone came up a few times. The chain couples TRBV7-9 to TRBJ2-2; TRBD1 might be the D (7 bases). Germline V gene data show CDR1 as SEHNR and CDR2 as FQNEAQ (reference sequence). V shed 4 bases and J shed 6 bases, with 18 bases lying between them. CDR3 length equals 16 residues. The CDR3 bases are TGTGCCAGCAGCTGGGGTCGACAGGGCGGGGCCGGGGAGCTGTTTTTT. Its translation: CASSWGRQGGAGELFF.

The table lists this clone with a few counts. This chain connects TRBV13 to TRBJ2-3; perhaps TRBD2 as D (7 bases). Germline CDR1 reads PRHDT; CDR2 reads FYEKMQ (reference sequence). The ends were cut back, 5 bases at V and 6 bases at J, with 15 bases in the middle. The CDR3 totals 14 residues. The CDR3: CASSRGGFMDTQYF. The CDR3 DNA reads as TGTGCCAGCAGCAGGGGGGGCTTTATGGATACGCAGTATTTT.

The chain is built from TRBV7-9 and TRBJ1-4, with 7 bases identical to TRBD1. CDR1 and CDR2 from the germline V gene are SEHNR and FQNEAQ (reference sequence). This CDR3 contains 15 residues. With 1 base clipped from V and 3 bases from J, the junction kept 2 bases outside the gene matches. The CDR3 is CASSLGTGPNEKLFF. For the CDR3, the DNA is TGTGCCAGCAGCTTAGGGACAGGCCCTAATGAAAAACTGTTTTTT.

The chain has TRBV4-2 and TRBJ1-1; D unresolved. The CDR3 has 13 residues. V dropped 0 bases and J dropped 7 bases, with 9 bases sitting between them. CDR1 LGHNA and CDR2 YNFKEQ come from the germline V gene. The CDR3 protein is CASSQDLLSEAFF. In nucleotides, the CDR3 is TGTGCCAGCAGCCAAGATCTGCTGAGTGAAGCTTTCTTT.

This clone was seen only a few times. The rearrangement links TRBV29-1 to TRBJ2-1; 12 positions agree with TRBD2. Germline lookup yields CDR1 SQVTM and CDR2 ANQGSEA. The ends lost 4 bases at V and 7 bases at J; junction bases unmatched: 17. The CDR3 is 18 amino acids. CDR3 in amino acids: CSVGLSSGGAGGRNEQFF. CDR3 nucleotide sequence: TGCAGCGTTGGTTTGTCTAGCGGGGGGGCAGGTGGGAGGAATGAGCAGTTCTTC.

The chain links TRBV28 to TRBJ2-7, with 9 bases lining up with TRBD1. Per the germline V gene, CDR1 is MDHEN and CDR2 is SYDVKM. The J segment lost 0 bases and the V segment lost 5 bases, leaving 11 bases of the junction unmatched. The CDR3 covers 17 residues. The CDR3 DNA sequence: TGTGCCAGCAGTCTCTACCCCGGGACAGGGACCTCCTACGAGCAGTACTTC. This codes for CASSLYPGTGTSYEQYF.

This clone has just one count. The J gene is TRBJ2-7, the V gene TRBV5-1; 9 bases line up with TRBD1. J was trimmed by 0 bases and V by 2 bases; bases with no gene match: 9. Germline values: CDR1 SGHRS, CDR2 YFSETQ. The CDR3 runs to 17 residues. The CDR3 is CASSLGSPGQGSYEQYF. The CDR3 DNA reads as TGCGCCAGCAGCTTAGGCTCCCCGGGACAGGGCTCCTACGAGCAGTACTTC. The full variable domain, its missing parts supplied by reference TRBV5-1 and TRBJ2-7, is KAGVTQTPRYLIKTRGQQVTLSCSPISGHRSVSWYQQTPGQGLQFLFEYFSETQRNKGNFPGRFSGRQFSNSRSEMNVSTLELGDSALYLCASSLGSPGQGSYEQYFGPGTRLTVT.